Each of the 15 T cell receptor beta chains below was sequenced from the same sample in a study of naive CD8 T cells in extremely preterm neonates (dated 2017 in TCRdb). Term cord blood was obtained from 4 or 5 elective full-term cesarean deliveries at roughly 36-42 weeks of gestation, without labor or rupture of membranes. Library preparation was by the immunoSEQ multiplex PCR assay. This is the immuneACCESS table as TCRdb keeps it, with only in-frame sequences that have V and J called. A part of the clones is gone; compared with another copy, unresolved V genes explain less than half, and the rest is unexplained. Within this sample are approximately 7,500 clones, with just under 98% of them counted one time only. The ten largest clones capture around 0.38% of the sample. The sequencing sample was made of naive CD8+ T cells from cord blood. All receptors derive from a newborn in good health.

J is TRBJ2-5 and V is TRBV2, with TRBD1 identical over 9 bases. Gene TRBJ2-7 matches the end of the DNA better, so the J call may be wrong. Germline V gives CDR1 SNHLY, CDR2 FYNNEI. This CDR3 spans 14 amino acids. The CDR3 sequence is CASSADRGVHEQYF. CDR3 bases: TGTGCCAGCAGCGCCGACAGGGGGGTCCACGAGCAGTACTTC.

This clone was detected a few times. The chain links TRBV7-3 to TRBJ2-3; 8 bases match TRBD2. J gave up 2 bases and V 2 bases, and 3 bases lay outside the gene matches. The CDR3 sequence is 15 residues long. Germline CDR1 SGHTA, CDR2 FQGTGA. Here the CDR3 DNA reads TGTGCCAGCAGCTTAGCGGGGGGCCCCACAGATACGCAGTATTTT. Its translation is CASSLAGGPTDTQYF. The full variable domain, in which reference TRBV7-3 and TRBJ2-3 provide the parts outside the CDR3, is GAGVSQTPSNKVTEKGKYVELRCDPISGHTALYWYRQSLGQGPEFLIYFQGTGAADDSGLPNDRFFAVRPEGSVSTLKIQRTERGDSAVYLCASSLAGGPTDTQYFGPGTRLTVL.

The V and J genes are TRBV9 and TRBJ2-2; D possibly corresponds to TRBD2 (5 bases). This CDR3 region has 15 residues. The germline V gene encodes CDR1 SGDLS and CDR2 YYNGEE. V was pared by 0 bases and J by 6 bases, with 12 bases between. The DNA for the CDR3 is TGTGCCAGCAGCGTAGCCGGGGATCAGGCCGGGGAGCTGTTTTTT. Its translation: CASSVAGDQAGELFF. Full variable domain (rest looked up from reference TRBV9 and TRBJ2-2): DSGVTQTPKHLITATGQRVTLRCSPRSGDLSVYWYQQSLDQGLQFLIQYYNGEERAKGNILERFSAQQFPDLHSELNLSSLELGDSALYFCASSVAGDQAGELFFGEGSRLTVL.

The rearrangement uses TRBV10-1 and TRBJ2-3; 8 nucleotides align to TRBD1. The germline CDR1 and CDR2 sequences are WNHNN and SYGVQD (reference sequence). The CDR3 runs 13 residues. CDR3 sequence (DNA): TGCCCCCTTCAGGGGGCGAGCACAGATACGCAGTATTTT. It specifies CPLQGASTDTQYF.

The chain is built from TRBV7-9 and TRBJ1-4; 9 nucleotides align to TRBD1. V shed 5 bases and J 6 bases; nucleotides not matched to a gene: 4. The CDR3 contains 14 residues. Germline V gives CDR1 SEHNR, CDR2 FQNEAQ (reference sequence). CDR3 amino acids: CASSRRTGDEKLFF. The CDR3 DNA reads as TGTGCCAGCAGCAGAAGGACAGGGGATGAAAAACTGTTTTTT.

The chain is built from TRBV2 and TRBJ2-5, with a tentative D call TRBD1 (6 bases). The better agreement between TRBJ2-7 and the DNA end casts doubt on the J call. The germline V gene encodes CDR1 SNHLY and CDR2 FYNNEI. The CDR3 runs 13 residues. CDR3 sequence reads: CASSGQDSYEQYF. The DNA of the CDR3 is TGTGCCAGCAGTGGACAGGACTCCTACGAGCAGTACTTC.

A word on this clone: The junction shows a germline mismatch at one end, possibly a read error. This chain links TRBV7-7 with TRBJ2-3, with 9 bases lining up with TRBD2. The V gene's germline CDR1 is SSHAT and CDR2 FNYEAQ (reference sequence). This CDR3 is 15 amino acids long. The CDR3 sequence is CASSRRTSVTDTQYF. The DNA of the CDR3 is TGTGCTAGCAGCCGGCGGACTAGCGTTACAGATACGCAGTATTTT.

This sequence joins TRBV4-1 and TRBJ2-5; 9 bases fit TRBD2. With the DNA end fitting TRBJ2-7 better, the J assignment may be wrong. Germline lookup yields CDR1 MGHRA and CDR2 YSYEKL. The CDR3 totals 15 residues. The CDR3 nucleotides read TGCGCCAGCAGCGGCGGGGGGGGGAGCTCCTACGAGCAGTACTTC. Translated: CASSGGGGSSYEQYF.

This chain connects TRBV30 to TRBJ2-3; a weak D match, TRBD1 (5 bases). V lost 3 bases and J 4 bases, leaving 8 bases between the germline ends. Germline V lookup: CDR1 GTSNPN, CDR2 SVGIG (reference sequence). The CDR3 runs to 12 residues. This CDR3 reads CAWSQTADTQYF. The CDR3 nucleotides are TGTGCCTGGAGCCAGACAGCAGATACGCAGTATTTT. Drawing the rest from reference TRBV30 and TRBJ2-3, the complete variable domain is SQTIHQWPATLVQPVGSPLSLECTVEGTSNPNLYWYRQAAGRGLQLLFYSVGIGQISSEVPQNLSASRPQDRQFILSSKKLLLSDSGFYLCAWSQTADTQYFGPGTRLTVL.

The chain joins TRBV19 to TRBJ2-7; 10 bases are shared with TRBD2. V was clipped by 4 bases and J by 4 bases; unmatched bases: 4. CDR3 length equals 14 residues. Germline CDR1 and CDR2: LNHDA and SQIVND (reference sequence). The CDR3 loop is CASSSSGGAYEQYF. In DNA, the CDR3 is TGTGCCAGTAGTAGCAGCGGGGGGGCTTACGAGCAGTACTTC.

The DNA of the CDR3 is TGTGCCAGCAGCTTAGAGCAGGAGAACACTGAAGCTTTCTTT. Protein product: CASSLEQENTEAFF. This chain connects TRBV7-9 to TRBJ1-1; no clear D gene. CDR1 is SEHNR, CDR2 FQNEAQ, per germline (reference sequence). V was clipped by 1 base and J by 1 base, with 7 bases between them. The length of the CDR3 is 14 residues.

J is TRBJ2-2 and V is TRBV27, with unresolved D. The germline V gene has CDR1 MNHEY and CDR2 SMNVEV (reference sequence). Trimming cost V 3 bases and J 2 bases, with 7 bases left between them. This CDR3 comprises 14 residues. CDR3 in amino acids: CASSLSANTGELFF. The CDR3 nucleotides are TGTGCCAGCAGTTTGAGCGCCAACACCGGGGAGCTGTTTTTT.

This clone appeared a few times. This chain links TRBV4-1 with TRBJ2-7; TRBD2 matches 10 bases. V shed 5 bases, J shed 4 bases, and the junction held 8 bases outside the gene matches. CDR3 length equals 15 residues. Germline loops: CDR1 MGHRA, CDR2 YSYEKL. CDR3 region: CASSVKEAGGYEQYF. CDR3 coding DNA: TGCGCCAGCAGCGTCAAGGAAGCGGGGGGGTACGAGCAGTACTTC.

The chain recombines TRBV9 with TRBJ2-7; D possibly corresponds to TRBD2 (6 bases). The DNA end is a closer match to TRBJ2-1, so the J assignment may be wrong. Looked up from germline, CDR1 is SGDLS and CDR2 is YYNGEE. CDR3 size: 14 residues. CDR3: CASSVGGTPNEQFF. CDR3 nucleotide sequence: TGTGCCAGCAGCGTAGGGGGGACTCCCAATGAGCAGTTCTTC.

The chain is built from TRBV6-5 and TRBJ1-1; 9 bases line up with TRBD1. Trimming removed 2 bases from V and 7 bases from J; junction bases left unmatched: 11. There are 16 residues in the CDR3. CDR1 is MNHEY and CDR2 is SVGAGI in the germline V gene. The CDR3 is CASSYGLADRGLEAFF. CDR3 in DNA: TGTGCCAGCAGTTACGGGCTCGCGGACAGGGGCCTTGAAGCTTTCTTT.